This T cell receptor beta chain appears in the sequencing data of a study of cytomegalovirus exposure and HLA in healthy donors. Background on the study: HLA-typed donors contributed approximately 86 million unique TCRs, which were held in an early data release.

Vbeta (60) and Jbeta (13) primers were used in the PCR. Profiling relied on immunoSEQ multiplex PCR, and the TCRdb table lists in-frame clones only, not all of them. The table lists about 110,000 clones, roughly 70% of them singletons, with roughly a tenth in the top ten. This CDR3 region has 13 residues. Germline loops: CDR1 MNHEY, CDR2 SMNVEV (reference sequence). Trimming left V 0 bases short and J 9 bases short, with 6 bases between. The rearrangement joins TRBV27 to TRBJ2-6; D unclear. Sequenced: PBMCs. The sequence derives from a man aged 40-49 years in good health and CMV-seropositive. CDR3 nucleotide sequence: TGTGCCAGCAGTTTATCGAGGCACAACGTCCTGACTTTC. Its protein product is CASSLSRHNVLTF. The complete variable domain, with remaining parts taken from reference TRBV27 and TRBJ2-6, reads EAQVTQNPRYLITVTGKKLTVTCSQNMNHEYMSWYRQDPGLGLRQIYYSMNVEVTDKGDVPEGYKVSRKEKRNFPLILESPSPNQTSLYFCASSLSRHNVLTFGAGSRLTVL.